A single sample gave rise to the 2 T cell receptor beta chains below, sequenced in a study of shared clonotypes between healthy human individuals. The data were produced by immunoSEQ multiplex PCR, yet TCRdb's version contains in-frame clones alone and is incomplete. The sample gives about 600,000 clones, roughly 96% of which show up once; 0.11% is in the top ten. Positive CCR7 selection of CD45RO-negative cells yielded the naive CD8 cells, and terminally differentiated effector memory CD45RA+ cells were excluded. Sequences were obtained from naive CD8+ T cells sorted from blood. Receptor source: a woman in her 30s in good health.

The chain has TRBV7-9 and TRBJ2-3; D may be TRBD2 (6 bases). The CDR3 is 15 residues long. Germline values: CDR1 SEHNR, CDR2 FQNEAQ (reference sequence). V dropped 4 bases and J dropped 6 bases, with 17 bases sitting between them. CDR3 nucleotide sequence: TGTGCCAGCAGCTCAGGGACTTCATACCCGGATACGCAGTATTTT. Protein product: CASSSGTSYPDTQYF.

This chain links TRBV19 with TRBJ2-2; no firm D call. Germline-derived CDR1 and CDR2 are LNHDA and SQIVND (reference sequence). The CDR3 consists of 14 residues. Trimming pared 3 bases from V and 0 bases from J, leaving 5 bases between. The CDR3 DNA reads TGTGCCAGTAGTATCTCTGCGAACACCGGGGAGCTGTTTTTT. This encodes CASSISANTGELFF.